Each of the 21 T cell receptor beta chains below was sequenced from the same sample in a study of T-cell reconstitution after alpha-beta-depleted transplantation in children. TCRbeta library preparation incorporated unique molecular identifiers. TCRdb called the PCR reads again in MiXCR, with one record for every CDR3 protein. The repertoire includes fewer than 700,000 distinct CDR3 sequences, 10% to 15% of them detected once, and about 2.2% sits in the top ten. The sample in question was PBMCs, mostly from graft donor cells, obtained 360 days after TCRalphabeta/CD19-depleted stem cell transplant. The receptors stem from a male patient under 18 who had a stem cell transplant for acute myeloid leukemia, so the T cells may come from the graft donor.

This clonotype has a single count. The J gene is TRBJ2-7, the V gene TRBV20-1; TRBD1 is a possible D gene (6 bases). CDR1 is DFQATT and CDR2 is SNEGSKA in the germline V gene (reference sequence). This CDR3 comprises 12 residues. Trimming took 7 bases from V and 0 from J, leaving 10 bases between them. CDR3 sequence: CSGTASSYEQYF. The CDR3 DNA reads TGCAGTGGGACAGCGAGCTCCTACGAGCAGTACTTC.

This clonotype was seen a few times. This chain connects TRBV4-2 to TRBJ2-7, with 12 nucleotides matching TRBD2. Germline CDR1 reads LGHNA; CDR2 reads YNFKEQ. The CDR3 loop spans 18 amino acids. V dropped 0 bases and J dropped 2; count of bases not matched to a gene: 8. In nucleotides, the CDR3 is TGTGCCAGCAGCCAAGATAGACTAGCGGGAGTAGGGGCCTACGAGCAGTACTTC. It codes for CASSQDRLAGVGAYEQYF.

The rearrangement uses TRBV12-3 or TRBV12-4 and TRBJ2-3; D is undetermined. Trimming cost V 1 base and J 4 bases, with 9 bases left between them. The CDR3 length is 14 residues. The CDR3 DNA reads as TGTGCCAGCAGTTTAGACAGTGGCGCAGATACGCAGTATTTT. The encoded protein is CASSLDSGADTQYF.

This clonotype was observed a few times. V gene TRBV12-3 or TRBV12-4 combines with J gene TRBJ2-7; no clear D. This CDR3 comprises 14 residues. V lost 5 bases to trimming and J lost 6 bases, with 17 bases between them. CDR3 sequence reads: CASSPPVRTREQYF. The CDR3 DNA follows: TGTGCCAGCAGTCCCCCGGTGCGGACGCGCGAGCAGTACTTC.

V is TRBV12-3 or TRBV12-4 and J is TRBJ2-3, with a weak D call TRBD1 (6 bases). The V end lost 6 bases, the J end lost 0 bases, and 16 bases lay between the germline ends. The CDR3 extends over 16 amino acids. The CDR3 DNA is TGTGCCAGCAGGCCCCAGGGGTATTCTAGCACAGATACGCAGTATTTT. Encoded protein: CASRPQGYSSTDTQYF.

The sample holds a few counts of this clonotype. J is TRBJ2-7 and V is TRBV6-2 or TRBV6-3; 10 positions agree with TRBD2. This CDR3 spans 18 amino acids. In germline, CDR1 is MNHEY, CDR2 SVGEGT. The junction had 17 bases not matched to a gene; V was cut back by 6 bases and J by 3 bases. The CDR3 DNA follows: TGTGCCAGCAGCCGACATCTAGCGGGAGAGACGAGGGGCTACGAGCAGTACTTC. Translating it yields CASSRHLAGETRGYEQYF.

At least ten counts were recorded for this clonotype. This chain joins TRBV5-5 and TRBJ2-5; D is undetermined. Deletions cut 2 bases from V and 5 bases from J, with 10 bases between. This CDR3 is built from 13 residues. The germline V gene encodes CDR1 SGHKS and CDR2 YYEKEE (reference sequence). The CDR3 is CASSFILRETQYF. The CDR3, as DNA: TGTGCCAGCAGCTTTATCCTAAGGGAGACCCAGTACTTC.

This clonotype has a handful of counts. The chain combines TRBV18 with TRBJ2-5; D is unresolved. CDR3 size: 13 residues. Germline CDR1 is KGHSH and CDR2 is LQKENI. The V end was cut by 1 base, the J end by 3 bases, with 6 bases between. CDR3 sequence (DNA): TGTGCCAGCTCACCACGGTCGGAAGAGACCCAGTACTTC. It specifies CASSPRSEETQYF.

The rearrangement joins TRBV2 to TRBJ2-7; TRBD1 is a possible D gene (6 bases). The CDR3 loop spans 14 amino acids. Germline CDR1 reads SNHLY; CDR2 reads FYNNEI. The germline V and J ends were trimmed by 7 bases and 1 base, with 14 bases remaining between them. The chain's CDR3 is CASMTGTLSYEQYF. CDR3 in DNA: TGTGCCAGCATGACCGGGACATTATCCTACGAGCAGTACTTC.

V is TRBV7-2 and J is TRBJ2-3; tentative D call: TRBD2 (6 bases). V lost 5 bases, J lost 4 bases, and 19 bases lay in between. Germline-derived CDR1 and CDR2 are SGHTA and FQGNSA. The CDR3 is 16 amino acids. CDR3 bases: TGTGCCAGCAGCGTCGGGACTCCATGGGGTTCAGATACGCAGTATTTT. Translation gives CASSVGTPWGSDTQYF.

This chain links TRBV20-1 with TRBJ2-1; possibly TRBD1 for D (6 bases). CDR1 and CDR2 from the germline V gene are DFQATT and SNEGSKA (reference sequence). The CDR3 consists of 11 residues. The germline V and J ends were trimmed by 0 bases and 9 bases, with 6 bases remaining between them. The CDR3 here is CSARDRGEQFF. DNA for the CDR3: TGCAGTGCTAGAGACAGGGGTGAGCAGTTCTTC.

This clonotype was detected a few times. This chain's CDR3 is CATTSGRADTQYF. The DNA of the CDR3 is TGTGCCACCACTAGCGGAAGGGCCGATACGCAGTATTTT. The rearrangement links TRBV24-1 to TRBJ2-3; 7 bases align to TRBD2. V dropped 8 bases and J dropped 6; count of bases not matched to a gene: 7. The CDR3 sequence is 13 residues long. Germline V gives CDR1 KGHDR, CDR2 SFDVKD.

This clonotype was seen ten or more times. The chain recombines TRBV28 with TRBJ1-1; D ambiguous. This CDR3 spans 14 amino acids. Germline CDR1 MDHEN, CDR2 SYDVKM. Trimming cost V 1 base and J 4 bases, with 10 bases left between them. The CDR3 loop reads CASSLFGRLTEAFF. CDR3 nucleotides: TGTGCCAGCAGTTTATTTGGCAGACTCACTGAAGCTTTCTTT. Combining the CDR3 with reference TRBV28 and TRBJ1-1 gives the whole variable domain DVKVTQSSRYLVKRTGEKVFLECVQDMDHENMFWYRQDPGLGLRLIYFSYDVKMKEKGDIPEGYSVSREKKERFSLILESASTNQTSMYLCASSLFGRLTEAFFGQGTRLTVV.

In its sample, this clonotype was seen a few times. The DNA of the CDR3 is TGTGCCAGCAGCGCCCGCGGGAGGGTCGTTGAGCAGTTCTTC. Its protein is CASSARGRVVEQFF. The chain recombines TRBV9 with TRBJ2-1; 9 nucleotides align to TRBD2. Germline CDR1 is SGDLS and CDR2 is YYNGEE. The CDR3 consists of 14 residues. V lost 3 bases, J lost 9 bases, and 7 bases stayed unmatched. The full variable domain, with the rest looked up from reference TRBV9 and TRBJ2-1, is DSGVTQTPKHLITATGQRVTLRCSPRSGDLSVYWYQQSLDQGLQFLIQYYNGEERAKGNILERFSAQQFPDLHSELNLSSLELGDSALYFCASSARGRVVEQFFGPGTRLTVL.

This clonotype has a handful of counts. The chain employs TRBV4-3 and TRBJ2-3, with 8 bases aligning to TRBD1. The CDR3 loop spans 17 amino acids. J lost 5 bases, V lost 0 bases, and 10 bases had no gene match. Looked up from germline, CDR1 is LGHNA and CDR2 is YSLEER. CDR3 loop: CASSQDLARGRGDTQYF. In nucleotides, the CDR3 is TGCGCCAGCAGCCAAGATTTGGCCAGGGGGCGCGGAGATACGCAGTATTTT.

In DNA, the CDR3 is TGTGCCAGCAGCCATTACGGCCCGGGCTCCGTCTGGAATGAGCAGTTCTTC. It codes for CASSHYGPGSVWNEQFF. The chain uses TRBV12-3 or TRBV12-4 and TRBJ2-1; no firm D call. Trimming left V 6 bases short and J 7 bases short, with 25 bases between. The CDR3 has 17 amino acids.

This clonotype came up a few times. This chain connects TRBV24-1 to TRBJ2-3; D unresolved. Germline V gene sequence: CDR1 KGHDR, CDR2 SFDVKD. V lost 3 bases and J lost 2, with 14 bases in between. This CDR3 comprises 16 residues. In DNA form, the CDR3 reads TGTGCCACCAGTGATACTAATCCTCTCTACACAGATACGCAGTATTTT. The encoded protein is CATSDTNPLYTDTQYF.

This clonotype was counted between two and nine times. V and J are TRBV6-5 and TRBJ1-1; D gene uncertain. V was cut by 0 bases and J by 0 bases, with 5 bases left in between. CDR1 is MNHEY and CDR2 is SVGAGI in the germline V gene. The CDR3 extends over 14 amino acids. As DNA, the CDR3 is TGTGCCAGCAGTTACTCCCAGCTGAACACTGAAGCTTTCTTT. Protein product: CASSYSQLNTEAFF.

The rearrangement links TRBV15 to TRBJ2-7; D unresolved. Trimming took off 3 bases at V and 4 bases at J, with 16 bases between the two ends. The CDR3 is made up of 15 amino acids. Germline CDR1 is LNHNV and CDR2 is YYDKDF (reference sequence). For the CDR3, the DNA is TGTGCCACCAGCAGTGGGGTCTTTAGGAGTTACGAGCAGTACTTC. Protein product: CATSSGVFRSYEQYF.

The chain is built from TRBV20-1 and TRBJ1-4, with a weak D call TRBD1 (5 bases). The germline gives CDR1 DFQATT, CDR2 SNEGSKA (reference sequence). V lost 2 bases, J lost 0 bases, and 10 bases lay in between. The CDR3 consists of 15 residues. The DNA of the CDR3 is TGCAGTGCTAGATTAGGGGTAACAACTAATGAAAAACTGTTTTTT. Translation: CSARLGVTTNEKLFF.

This clonotype was found many times. J is TRBJ2-7 and V is TRBV29-1; maybe TRBD1 (6 bases). Germline V gene sequence: CDR1 SQVTM, CDR2 ANQGSEA. The CDR3 contains 15 residues. Deletions cut 3 bases from V and 0 bases from J, with 15 bases between. CDR3 residues: CSVDNPTGLSYEQYF. Written as DNA, the CDR3 is TGCAGCGTTGACAACCCCACAGGGCTCTCCTACGAGCAGTACTTC.